This T cell receptor beta chain was documented in a study of monozygotic twins with inflammatory bowel disease. TCRdb re-called the 5' RACE reads and catalogs CDR3 proteins one per entry, DNA excluded. The listing records 150,000 or so distinct CDR3 sequences. This sequence was found in a human donor with ulcerative colitis or Crohn's disease, or a healthy co-twin of an affected twin (not recorded which). Source material: blood.

CDR3 loop: CSARSSGRPNPRNTGELFF. This chain joins TRBV20-1 and TRBJ2-2; the D call from TCRdb, TRBD2, cannot be confirmed without DNA. The CDR3 consists of 19 residues. Germline CDR1 reads DFQATT; CDR2 reads SNEGSKA (reference sequence).